A single sample is the source of the 3 T cell receptor beta chains below, sequenced in a study of blood T cell repertoires in COVID-19. Measured with immunoSEQ multiplex PCR; TCRdb has only the in-frame clones, and not every one. The sample records 200,000 to 250,000 clones, about nine tenths being singletons. Sequencing input: peripheral blood. These receptors all come from an elderly man with acute or convalescent COVID-19.

This clone is a singleton in its sample. This rearrangement joins TRBV6-1 to TRBJ1-5, with D possibly TRBD1 on 5 matching bases. The germline V gene encodes CDR1 MNHNS and CDR2 SASEGT. Between the trimmed V and J ends, which lost 6 bases and 1 base, there was a span of 7 bases. The CDR3 contains 13 residues. The CDR3 here is CASRDSSNQPQHF. CDR3 sequence (DNA): TGTGCCAGCAGAGACAGCAGCAATCAGCCCCAGCATTTT.

This chain links TRBV27 with TRBJ2-1; maybe TRBD2 (6 bases). The germline V and J ends were trimmed by 4 bases and 7 bases, with 20 bases remaining between them. Germline lookup yields CDR1 MNHEY and CDR2 SMNVEV (reference sequence). This CDR3 has 16 amino acids. DNA of the CDR3: TGTGCCAGCAGTTCCCGCCCTAGCGCTCTGAAGAATGAGCAGTTCTTC. As protein: CASSSRPSALKNEQFF.

V is TRBV7-9 and J is TRBJ2-2; 14 bases fit TRBD2. The ends lost 5 bases at V and 4 bases at J; junction bases unmatched: 9. The CDR3 loop spans 18 amino acids. CDR1 and CDR2 (germline): SEHNR, FQNEAQ (reference sequence). The CDR3 DNA is TGTGCCAGCAGCGCTGAAGAGGGACTAGCGGGAGTCACCGGGGAGCTGTTTTTT. Translation: CASSAEEGLAGVTGELFF.